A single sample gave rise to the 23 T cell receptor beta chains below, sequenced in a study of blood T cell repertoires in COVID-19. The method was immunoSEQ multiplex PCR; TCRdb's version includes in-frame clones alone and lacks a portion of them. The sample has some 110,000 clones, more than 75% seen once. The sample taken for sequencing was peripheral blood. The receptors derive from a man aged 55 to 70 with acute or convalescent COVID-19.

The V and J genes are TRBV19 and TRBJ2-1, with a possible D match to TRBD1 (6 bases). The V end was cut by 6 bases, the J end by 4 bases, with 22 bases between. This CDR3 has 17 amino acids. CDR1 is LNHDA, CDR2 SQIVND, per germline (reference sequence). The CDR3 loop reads CASSPIPWTVDYNEQFF. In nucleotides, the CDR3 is TGTGCCAGTAGCCCTATCCCTTGGACAGTAGATTACAATGAGCAGTTCTTC.

The CDR3 region is CASSLASTGLDEKLFF. The CDR3 nucleotides are TGTGCCAGCAGCTTAGCCTCGACTGGCCTAGATGAAAAACTGTTTTTT. This chain joins TRBV7-9 and TRBJ1-4; D not certain. The germline CDR1 and CDR2 sequences are SEHNR and FQNEAQ (reference sequence). This CDR3 is built from 16 residues. The V gene lost 0 bases and the J gene lost 6 bases, with 14 bases spanning the gap.

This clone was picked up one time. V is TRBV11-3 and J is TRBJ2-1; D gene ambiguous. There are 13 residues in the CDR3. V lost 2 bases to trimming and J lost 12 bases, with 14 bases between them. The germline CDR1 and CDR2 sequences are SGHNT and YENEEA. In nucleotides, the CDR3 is TGTGCCAGCAGCTTATGGTTAGAGACTGGGCAGTTCTTC. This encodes CASSLWLETGQFF.

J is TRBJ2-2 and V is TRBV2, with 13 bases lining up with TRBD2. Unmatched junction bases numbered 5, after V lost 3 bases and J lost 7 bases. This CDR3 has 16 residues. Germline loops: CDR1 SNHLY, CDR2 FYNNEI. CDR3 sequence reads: CASSELTSGRSGELFF. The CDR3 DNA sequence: TGTGCCAGCAGTGAGTTGACTAGCGGGAGGAGCGGGGAGCTGTTTTTT.

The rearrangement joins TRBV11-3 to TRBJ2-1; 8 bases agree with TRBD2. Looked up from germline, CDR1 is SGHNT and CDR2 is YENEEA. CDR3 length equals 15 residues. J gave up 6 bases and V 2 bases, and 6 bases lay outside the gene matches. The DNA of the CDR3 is TGTGCCAGCAGCTTACGGGTAGCGGGGTTCAATGAGCAGTTCTTC. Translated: CASSLRVAGFNEQFF.

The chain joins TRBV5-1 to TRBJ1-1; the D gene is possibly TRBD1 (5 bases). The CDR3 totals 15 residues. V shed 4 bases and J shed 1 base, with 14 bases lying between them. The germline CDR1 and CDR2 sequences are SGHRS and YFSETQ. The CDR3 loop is CASSATQVQNTEAFF. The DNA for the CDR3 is TGCGCCAGCAGCGCTACACAGGTTCAGAACACTGAAGCTTTCTTT.

CDR3 in amino acids: CAIRGTSANTGELFF. In DNA, the CDR3 is TGTGCCATCCGCGGGACTAGCGCGAACACCGGGGAGCTGTTTTTT. This rearrangement joins TRBV10-3 to TRBJ2-2, with 10 bases aligning to TRBD2. V lost 8 bases to trimming and J lost 0 bases; unmatched junction nucleotides: 3. The CDR3 has 15 amino acids. Germline values: CDR1 ENHRY, CDR2 SYGVKD.

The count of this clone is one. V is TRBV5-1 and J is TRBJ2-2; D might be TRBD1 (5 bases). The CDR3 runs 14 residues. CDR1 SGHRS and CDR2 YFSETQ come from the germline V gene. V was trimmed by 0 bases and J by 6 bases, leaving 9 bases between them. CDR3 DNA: TGCGCCAGCAGCTTGGGACAGATTGCCGGGGAGCTGTTTTTT. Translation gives CASSLGQIAGELFF.

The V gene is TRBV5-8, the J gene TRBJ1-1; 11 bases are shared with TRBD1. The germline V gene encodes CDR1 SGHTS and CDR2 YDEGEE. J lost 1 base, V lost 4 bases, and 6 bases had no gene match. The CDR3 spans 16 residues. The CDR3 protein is CASSPLGQGANTEAFF. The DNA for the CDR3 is TGTGCCAGCAGCCCCTTAGGACAGGGGGCGAACACTGAAGCTTTCTTT.

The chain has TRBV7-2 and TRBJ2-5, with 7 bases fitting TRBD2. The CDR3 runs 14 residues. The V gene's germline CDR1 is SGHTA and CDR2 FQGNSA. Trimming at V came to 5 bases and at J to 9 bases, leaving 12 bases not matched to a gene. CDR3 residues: CASSPSGASTSQYF. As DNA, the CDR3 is TGTGCCAGCAGCCCCAGCGGGGCCTCGACGTCCCAGTACTTC.

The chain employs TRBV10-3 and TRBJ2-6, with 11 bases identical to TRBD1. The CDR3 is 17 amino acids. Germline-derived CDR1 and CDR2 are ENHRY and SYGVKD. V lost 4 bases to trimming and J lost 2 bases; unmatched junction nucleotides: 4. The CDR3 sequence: CAISAGQGEAGANVLTF. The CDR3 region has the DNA TGTGCCATCAGTGCGGGACAGGGGGAGGCTGGGGCCAACGTCCTGACTTTC.

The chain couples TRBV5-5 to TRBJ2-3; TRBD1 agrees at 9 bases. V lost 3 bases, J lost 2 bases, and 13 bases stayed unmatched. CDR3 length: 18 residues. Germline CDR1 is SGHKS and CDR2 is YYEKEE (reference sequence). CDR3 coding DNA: TGTGCCAGCAGCTGGGAAAGGACAGGGGTGGGAGACACAGATACGCAGTATTTT. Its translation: CASSWERTGVGDTDTQYF.

This CDR3 reads CASSSKNTGELFF. In DNA form, the CDR3 reads TGTGCCAGCAGCTCAAAAAATACCGGGGAGCTGTTTTTT. The rearrangement links TRBV7-9 to TRBJ2-2; no firm D call. The CDR3 sequence is 13 residues long. Germline-derived CDR1 and CDR2 are SEHNR and FQNEAQ (reference sequence). Between the trimmed V and J ends, which lost 4 bases and 5 bases, there was a span of 8 bases.

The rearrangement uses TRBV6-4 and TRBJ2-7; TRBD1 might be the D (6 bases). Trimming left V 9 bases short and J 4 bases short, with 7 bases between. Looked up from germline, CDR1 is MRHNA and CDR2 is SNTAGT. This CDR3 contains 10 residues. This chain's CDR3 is CARTGYEQYV. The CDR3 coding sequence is TGTGCCAGGACAGGTTACGAGCAGTACGTC.

The CDR3 bases are TGCGCCAGCAGTTTCGACAGATTCTACGAGCAGTACTTC. This sequence encodes CASSFDRFYEQYF. V and J are TRBV10-1 and TRBJ2-7, with TRBD1 as a possible D gene (5 bases). The CDR3 consists of 13 residues. Deletions cut 5 bases from V and 3 bases from J, with 11 bases between. Germline V gene sequence: CDR1 WNHNN, CDR2 SYGVQD (reference sequence).

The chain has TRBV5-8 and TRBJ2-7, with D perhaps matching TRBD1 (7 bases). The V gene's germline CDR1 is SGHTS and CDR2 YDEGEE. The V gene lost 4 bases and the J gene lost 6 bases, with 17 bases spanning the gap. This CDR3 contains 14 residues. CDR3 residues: CASSQQGRTREQYF. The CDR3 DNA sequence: TGTGCCAGCAGCCAACAGGGGAGGACTCGCGAGCAGTACTTC.

The CDR3 loop reads CASRTGRAPYEQYF. CDR3 DNA: TGTGCCAGCAGGACGGGCAGGGCGCCCTACGAGCAGTACTTC. The rearrangement links TRBV2 to TRBJ2-7; TRBD1 might be the D (5 bases). Germline V gene sequence: CDR1 SNHLY, CDR2 FYNNEI. The ends were cut back, 6 bases at V and 2 bases at J, with 14 bases in the middle. This CDR3 region has 14 residues.

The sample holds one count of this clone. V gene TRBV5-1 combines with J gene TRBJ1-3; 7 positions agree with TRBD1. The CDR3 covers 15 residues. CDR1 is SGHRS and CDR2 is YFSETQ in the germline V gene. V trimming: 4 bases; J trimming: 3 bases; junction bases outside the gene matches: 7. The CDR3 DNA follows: TGCGCCAGCAGCATTGACAGGGTGAATGGAAACACCATATATTTT. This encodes CASSIDRVNGNTIYF.

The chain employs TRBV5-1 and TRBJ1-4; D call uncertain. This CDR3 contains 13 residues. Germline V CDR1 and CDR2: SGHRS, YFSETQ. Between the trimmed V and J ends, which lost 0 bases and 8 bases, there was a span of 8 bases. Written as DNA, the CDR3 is TGCGCCAGCAGCTTGGTCACGGGAGAAAAACTGTTTTTT. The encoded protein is CASSLVTGEKLFF.

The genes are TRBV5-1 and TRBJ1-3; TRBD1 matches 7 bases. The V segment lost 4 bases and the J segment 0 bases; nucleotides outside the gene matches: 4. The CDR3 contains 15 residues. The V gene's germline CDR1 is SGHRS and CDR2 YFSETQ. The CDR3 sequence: CASSRDRLSGNTIYF. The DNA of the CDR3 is TGCGCCAGCAGCAGGGACAGACTCTCTGGAAACACCATATATTTT. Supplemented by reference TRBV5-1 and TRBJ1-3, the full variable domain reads KAGVTQTPRYLIKTRGQQVTLSCSPISGHRSVSWYQQTPGQGLQFLFEYFSETQRNKGNFPGRFSGRQFSNSRSEMNVSTLELGDSALYLCASSRDRLSGNTIYFGEGSWLTVV.

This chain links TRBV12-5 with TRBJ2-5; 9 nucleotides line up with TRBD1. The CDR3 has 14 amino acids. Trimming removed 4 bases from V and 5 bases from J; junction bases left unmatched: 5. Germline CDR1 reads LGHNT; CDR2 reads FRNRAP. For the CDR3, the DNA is TGTGCTAGTGGTTCCGACAGGGGGACGGAGACCCAGTACTTC. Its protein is CASGSDRGTETQYF.

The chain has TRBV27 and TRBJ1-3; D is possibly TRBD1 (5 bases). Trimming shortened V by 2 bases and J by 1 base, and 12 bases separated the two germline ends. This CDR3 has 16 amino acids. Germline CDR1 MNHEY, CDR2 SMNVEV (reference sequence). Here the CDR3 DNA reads TGTGCCAGCAGTTTACGGGGGGAAGTATCTGGAAACACCATATATTTT. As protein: CASSLRGEVSGNTIYF.

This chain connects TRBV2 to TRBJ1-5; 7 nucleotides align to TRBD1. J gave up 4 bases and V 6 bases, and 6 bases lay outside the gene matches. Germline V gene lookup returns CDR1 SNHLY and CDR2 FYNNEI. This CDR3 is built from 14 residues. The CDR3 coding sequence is TGTGCCAGCAGAGGACAGGTAGGGAATCAGCCCCAGCATTTT. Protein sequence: CASRGQVGNQPQHF.